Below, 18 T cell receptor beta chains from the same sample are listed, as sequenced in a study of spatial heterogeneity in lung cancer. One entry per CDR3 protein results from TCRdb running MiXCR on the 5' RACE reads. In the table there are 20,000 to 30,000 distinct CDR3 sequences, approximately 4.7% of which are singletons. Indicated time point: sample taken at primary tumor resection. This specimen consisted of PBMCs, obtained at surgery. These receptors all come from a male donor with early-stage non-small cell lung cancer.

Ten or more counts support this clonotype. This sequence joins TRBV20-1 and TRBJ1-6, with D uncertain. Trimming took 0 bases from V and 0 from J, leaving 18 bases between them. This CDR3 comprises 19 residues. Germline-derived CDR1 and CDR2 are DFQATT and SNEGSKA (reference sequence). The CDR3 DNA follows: TGCAGTGCTAGAGATCCCGTAACAGCCCGTAGCTCCTATAATTCACCCCTCCACTTT. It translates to CSARDPVTARSSYNSPLHF.

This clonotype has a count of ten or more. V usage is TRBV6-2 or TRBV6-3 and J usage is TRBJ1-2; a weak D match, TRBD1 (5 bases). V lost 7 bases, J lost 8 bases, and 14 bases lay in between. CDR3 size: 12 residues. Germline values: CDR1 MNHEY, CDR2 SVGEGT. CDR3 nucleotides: TGTGCCAGCACTCACCTGGGGGAAGGCTACACCTTC. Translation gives CASTHLGEGYTF.

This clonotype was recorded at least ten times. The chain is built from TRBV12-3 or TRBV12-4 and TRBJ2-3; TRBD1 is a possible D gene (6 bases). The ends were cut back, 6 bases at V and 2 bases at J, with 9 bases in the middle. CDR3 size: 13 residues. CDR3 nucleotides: TGTGCCAGCAGGGGGGCATCCACAGATACGCAGTATTTT. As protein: CASRGASTDTQYF.

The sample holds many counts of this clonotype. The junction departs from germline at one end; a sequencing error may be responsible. The CDR3 sequence is CASSLGDGPYEQYF. The CDR3 nucleotides are TGTGCTAGCAGCTTAGGGGACGGCCCCTACGAGCAGTACTTC. The chain has TRBV7-7 and TRBJ2-7; D may be TRBD1 or TRBD2 (5 bases each). The length of the CDR3 is 14 residues. Germline V gives CDR1 SSHAT, CDR2 FNYEAQ (reference sequence).

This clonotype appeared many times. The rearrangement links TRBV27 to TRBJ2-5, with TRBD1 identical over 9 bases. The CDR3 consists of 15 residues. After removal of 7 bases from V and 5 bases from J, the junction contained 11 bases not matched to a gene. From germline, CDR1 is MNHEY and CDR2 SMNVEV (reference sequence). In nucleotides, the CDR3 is TGTGCCAGCAATCCGGGACAGGGTGTCGGGGAGACCCAGTACTTC. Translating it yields CASNPGQGVGETQYF.

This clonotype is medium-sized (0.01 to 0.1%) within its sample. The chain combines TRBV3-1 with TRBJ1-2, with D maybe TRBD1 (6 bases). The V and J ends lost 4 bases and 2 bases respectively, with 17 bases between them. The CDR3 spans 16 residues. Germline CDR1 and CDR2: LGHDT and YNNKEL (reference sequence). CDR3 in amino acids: CASSPRRQEINYGYTF. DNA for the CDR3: TGTGCCAGCAGCCCGCGAAGACAGGAGATAAACTATGGCTACACCTTC.

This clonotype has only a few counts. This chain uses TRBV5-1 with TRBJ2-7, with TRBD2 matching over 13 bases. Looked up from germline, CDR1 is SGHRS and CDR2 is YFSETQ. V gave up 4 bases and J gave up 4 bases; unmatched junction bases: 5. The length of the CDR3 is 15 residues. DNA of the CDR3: TGCGCCAGCAGCCCGGGACTAGCGGGACCATACGAGCAGTACTTC. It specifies CASSPGLAGPYEQYF.

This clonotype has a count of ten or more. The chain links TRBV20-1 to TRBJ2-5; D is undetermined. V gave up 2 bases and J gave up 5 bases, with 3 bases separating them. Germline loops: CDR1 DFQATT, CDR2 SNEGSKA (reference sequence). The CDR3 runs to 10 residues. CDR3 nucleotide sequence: TGCAGTGCTAGACAGGAGACCCAGTACTTC. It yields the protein CSARQETQYF.

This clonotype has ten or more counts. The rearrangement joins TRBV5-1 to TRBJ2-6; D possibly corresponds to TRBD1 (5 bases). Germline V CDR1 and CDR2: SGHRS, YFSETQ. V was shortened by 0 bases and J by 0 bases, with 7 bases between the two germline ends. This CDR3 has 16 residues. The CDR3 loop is CASSLGQISGANVLTF. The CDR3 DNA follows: TGCGCCAGCAGCTTGGGACAGATCTCTGGGGCCAACGTCCTGACTTTC.

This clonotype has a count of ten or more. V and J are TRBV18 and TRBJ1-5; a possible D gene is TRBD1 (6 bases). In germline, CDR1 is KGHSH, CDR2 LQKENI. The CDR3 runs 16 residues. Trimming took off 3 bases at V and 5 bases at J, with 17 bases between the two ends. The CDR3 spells CASSPGGTGSDQPQHF. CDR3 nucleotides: TGTGCCAGCTCACCCGGGGGAACAGGGAGTGATCAGCCCCAGCATTTT.

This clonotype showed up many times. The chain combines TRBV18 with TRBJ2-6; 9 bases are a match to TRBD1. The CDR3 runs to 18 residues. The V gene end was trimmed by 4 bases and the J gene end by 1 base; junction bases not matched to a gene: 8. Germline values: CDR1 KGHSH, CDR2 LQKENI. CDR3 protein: CASSHGTGPFSGANVLTF. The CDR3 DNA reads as TGTGCCAGCTCACACGGGACAGGGCCCTTTTCTGGGGCCAACGTCCTGACTTTC.

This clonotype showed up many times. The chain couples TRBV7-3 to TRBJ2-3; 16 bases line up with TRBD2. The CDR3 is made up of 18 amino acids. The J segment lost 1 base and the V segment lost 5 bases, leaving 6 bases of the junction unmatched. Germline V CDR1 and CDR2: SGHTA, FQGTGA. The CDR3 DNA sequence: TGTGCCAGCAGCCTTGGGACTAGCGGGAGGGCAGGCACAGATACGCAGTATTTT. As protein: CASSLGTSGRAGTDTQYF.

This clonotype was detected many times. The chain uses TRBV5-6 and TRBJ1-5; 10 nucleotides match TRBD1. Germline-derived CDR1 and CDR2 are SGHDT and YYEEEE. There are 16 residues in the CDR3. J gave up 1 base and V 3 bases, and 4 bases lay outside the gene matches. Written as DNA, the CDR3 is TGTGCCAGCAGCTCCCGGGACAGGGGAAGCAATCAGCCCCAGCATTTT. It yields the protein CASSSRDRGSNQPQHF.

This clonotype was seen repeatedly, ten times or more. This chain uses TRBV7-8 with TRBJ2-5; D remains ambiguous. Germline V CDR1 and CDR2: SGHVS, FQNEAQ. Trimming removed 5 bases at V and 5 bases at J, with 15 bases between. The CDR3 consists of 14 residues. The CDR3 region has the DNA TGTGCCAGCAGCCCCCGGGCTCGAATGGAGACCCAGTACTTC. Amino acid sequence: CASSPRARMETQYF.

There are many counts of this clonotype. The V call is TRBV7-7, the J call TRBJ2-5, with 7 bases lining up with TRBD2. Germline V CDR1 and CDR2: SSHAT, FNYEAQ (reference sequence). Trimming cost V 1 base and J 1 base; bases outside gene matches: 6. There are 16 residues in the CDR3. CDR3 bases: TGTGCCAGCAGCTTAGGCGGAGCGGGGAGCCAAGAGACCCAGTACTTC. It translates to CASSLGGAGSQETQYF.

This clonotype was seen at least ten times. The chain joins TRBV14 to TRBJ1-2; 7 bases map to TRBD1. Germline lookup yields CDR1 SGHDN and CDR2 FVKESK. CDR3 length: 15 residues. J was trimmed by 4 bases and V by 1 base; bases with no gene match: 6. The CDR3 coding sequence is TGTGCCAGCAGCCAAGTCTTAACAGGGGCCTATGGCTACACCTTC. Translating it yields CASSQVLTGAYGYTF. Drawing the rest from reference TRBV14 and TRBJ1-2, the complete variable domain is EAGVTQFPSHSVIEKGQTVTLRCDPISGHDNLYWYRRVMGKEIKFLLHFVKESKQDESGMPNNRFLAERTGGTYSTLKVQPAELEDSGVYFCASSQVLTGAYGYTFGSGTRLTVV.

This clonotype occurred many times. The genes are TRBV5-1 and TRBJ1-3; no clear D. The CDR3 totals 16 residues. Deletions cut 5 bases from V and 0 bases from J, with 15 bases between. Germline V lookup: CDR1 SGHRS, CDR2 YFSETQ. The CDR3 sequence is CASRSYAGSSGNTIYF. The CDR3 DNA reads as TGCGCCAGCAGGTCCTACGCAGGAAGCTCTGGAAACACCATATATTTT.

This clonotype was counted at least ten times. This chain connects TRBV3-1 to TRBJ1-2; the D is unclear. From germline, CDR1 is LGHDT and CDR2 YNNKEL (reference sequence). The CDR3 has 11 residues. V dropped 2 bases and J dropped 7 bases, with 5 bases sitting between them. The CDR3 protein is CASSQKGGYTF. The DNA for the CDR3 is TGTGCCAGCAGCCAAAAAGGTGGCTACACCTTC.